These T cell receptor beta chains were read from a single sample in a study of OX40 agonist ivuxolimab in advanced cancers. Data came from immunoSEQ multiplex PCR; TCRdb stores just in-frame clones and leaves some out. This sample has roughly 70,000 clones, with around 80% found just once. The specimen was CD4+ or CD8+ T cells sorted from blood, collected in a trial of the OX40 agonist ivuxolimab. All receptors come from an adult with an advanced solid tumor such as melanoma, head and neck, liver or kidney cancer. Each CDR3 is given with its conserved first and last residue. A D gene is named only where the DNA matches it firmly. A clone size is listed for some rows: how often the clone was seen (once, few, many), or a class if it is expanded.

V	D	J	size	DNA	CDR3
TRBV10-3	TRBD2	TRBJ2-3	.	TGTGCCATCAGACCCGTGTCGGGGGGGCCAGATACGCAGTATTTT	CAIRPVSGGPDTQYF
TRBV19	.	TRBJ1-1	.	TGTGCCAGTAGCCCGTATGTCGACTCTGAAGCTTTCTTT	CASSPYVDSEAFF
TRBV12-1	.	TRBJ2-2	.	TGTGCCAGCAGCAGCAACAGGGGGCGCCGGGGCACCGGGGAGCTGTTTTTT	CASSSNRGRRGTGELFF
TRBV10-1	.	TRBJ2-7	.	.	CASRDSISVGYEQYF
TRBV5-6	.	TRBJ2-5	.	TGTGCCAGCAGCTTGCAAGAGACCCAGTACTTC	CASSLQETQYF
TRBV6-5	TRBD1	TRBJ1-3	.	TGTGCCAGCAGTTACTCGGGACAGGGAAGTGGAAACACCATATATTTT	CASSYSGQGSGNTIYF
TRBV2	.	TRBJ2-2	.	TGTGCCAGCAGGGAGCGTACCTCGAACACCGGGGAGCTGTTTTTT	CASRERTSNTGELFF
TRBV5-4	.	TRBJ2-3	.	TGTGCCAGCAGCTTGAAGACAGGGAGGAGCACAGATACGCAGTATTTT	CASSLKTGRSTDTQYF
TRBV28	TRBD1	TRBJ1-2	.	TGTGCCAGCCTACGCCCCGGGACAGGGGGAGGCTACACCTTC	CASLRPGTGGGYTF
TRBV7-2	.	TRBJ2-7	.	TGTGCCAGCAGCTTAGTTGGATTCGAGCAGTACTTC	CASSLVGFEQYF
TRBV29-1	.	TRBJ1-2	.	TGCACTGGAGTCGACCCCAGGCAGGGCTACACCTTC	CTGVDPRQGYTF
TRBV19	.	TRBJ2-5	few	TGTGCCAGTAGTATTGAAGGAAGGGGATGGGGACACTACCAAGAGACCCAGTACTTC	CASSIEGRGWGHYQETQYF
TRBV19	.	TRBJ2-2	.	TGTGCCAGTACGTTGAGGAACACCGGGGAGCTGTTTTTT	CASTLRNTGELFF
TRBV14	TRBD2	TRBJ2-3	.	TGTGCCAGCAGCCAAGGTAGCGGGGGGAAAGCGAAGTATTTT	CASSQGSGGKAKYF
TRBV6-5	.	TRBJ1-2	.	TGTGCCAGCAGTTACTCGAGTAGGCAGGGCAGCTATGGCTACACCTTC	CASSYSSRQGSYGYTF
TRBV5-1	TRBD2	TRBJ2-1	.	TGCGCCAGCAGCGGAGGCGGACTAGCTGGGAACAATGAGCAGTTCTTC	CASSGGGLAGNNEQFF
TRBV10-1	TRBD2	TRBJ2-3	.	TGCGCCAGCAGTGAGTCGCCCGCGGGGGGGCAGTATTTT	CASSESPAGGQYF